The 10 T cell receptor beta chains reported below all come from one sample, sequenced in a study of cytomegalovirus exposure and HLA in healthy donors. The PCR used 60 Vbeta and 13 Jbeta primers. Only in-frame clones appear in the TCRdb table, and some are missing; sequencing was by immunoSEQ multiplex PCR. The data hold 150,000 to 200,000 clones, with approximately 78% observed a single time. The sequenced sample was PBMCs. The receptors come from a girl aged 2 to 10 in good health and CMV-seropositive.

This chain links TRBV5-4 with TRBJ2-2; possibly TRBD2 for D (6 bases). Germline CDR1 reads SGHNT; CDR2 reads YYREEE (reference sequence). The CDR3 covers 15 residues. V lost 5 bases, J lost 0 bases, and 11 bases lay in between. In DNA form, the CDR3 reads TGTGCCAGCAGTTCCGGGAGCTCGAACACCGGGGAGCTGTTTTTT. Translating it yields CASSSGSSNTGELFF.

This rearrangement joins TRBV11-2 to TRBJ2-1; 8 nucleotides match TRBD2. Germline CDR1 SGHAT, CDR2 FQNNGV. This CDR3 contains 15 residues. The J segment lost 8 bases and the V segment lost 5 bases, leaving 11 bases of the junction unmatched. The CDR3 region has the DNA TGTGCCAGCAGCCCCCCGGGACTAGTAGTAGATGAGCAGTTCTTC. This translates into CASSPPGLVVDEQFF.

The rearrangement links TRBV2 to TRBJ2-7; D possibly corresponds to TRBD1 (5 bases). The V gene's germline CDR1 is SNHLY and CDR2 FYNNEI. The CDR3 is 20 residues long. V was pared by 5 bases and J by 2 bases, with 31 bases between. CDR3 bases: TGTGCCAGCAGTATGACACCAGTTTTAGGCCAGGGATCGTCACCCTACGAGCAGTACTTC. Its translation is CASSMTPVLGQGSSPYEQYF.

The V and J genes are TRBV6-5 and TRBJ1-6, with a tentative D call TRBD1 (5 bases). Trimming shortened V by 0 bases and J by 3 bases, and 9 bases separated the two germline ends. Germline V lookup: CDR1 MNHEY, CDR2 SVGAGI. CDR3 length equals 16 residues. CDR3 nucleotide sequence: TGTGCCAGCAGTTACTCGCAGACAGTCTATAATTCACCCCTCCACTTT. Translating it yields CASSYSQTVYNSPLHF.

The genes are TRBV28 and TRBJ1-2; TRBD1 agrees at 9 bases. The CDR3 has 12 amino acids. J lost 6 bases, V lost 11 bases, and 7 bases had no gene match. CDR1 is MDHEN and CDR2 is SYDVKM in the germline V gene. The CDR3, as DNA: TGTGCCTTCGGGACAGGGAGGCATGGCTACACCTTC. It yields the protein CAFGTGRHGYTF.

The chain is built from TRBV7-3 and TRBJ2-3; TRBD2 might be the D (5 bases). From germline, CDR1 is SGHTA and CDR2 FQGTGA. Trimming stripped 5 bases from V and 5 bases from J, with 17 bases between. This CDR3 comprises 15 residues. The CDR3 is CASSRRKRRIDTQYF. As DNA, the CDR3 is TGTGCCAGCAGCCGCCGAAAGCGGCGCATAGATACGCAGTATTTT.

The J gene is TRBJ2-7, the V gene TRBV20-1; TRBD1 agrees at 8 bases. The length of the CDR3 is 11 residues. The ends lost 6 bases at V and 6 bases at J; junction bases unmatched: 4. The germline V gene encodes CDR1 DFQATT and CDR2 SNEGSKA (reference sequence). The CDR3 DNA reads as TGCAGTGCCGAAGACAGGGGCGAGCAGTACTTC. Translated: CSAEDRGEQYF.

The chain has TRBV5-5 and TRBJ2-5, with D unresolved. Germline-derived CDR1 and CDR2 are SGHKS and YYEKEE (reference sequence). The CDR3 sequence is 11 residues long. V lost 3 bases to trimming and J lost 2 bases, with 2 bases between them. CDR3 region: CASSSQETQYF. CDR3 bases: TGTGCCAGCAGCTCACAAGAGACCCAGTACTTC.

This chain uses TRBV9 with TRBJ2-5; 7 bases map to TRBD2. CDR3 length equals 16 residues. V lost 0 bases and J lost 2; bases outside the gene matches: 7. Germline CDR1 and CDR2: SGDLS and YYNGEE. The CDR3 protein is CASSVASSSGQETQYF. The CDR3 nucleotides read TGTGCCAGCAGCGTAGCCTCGAGTAGCGGGCAAGAGACCCAGTACTTC.

This clone was seen a single time. This chain links TRBV4-1 with TRBJ2-7; 7 bases are shared with TRBD1. Germline-derived CDR1 and CDR2 are MGHRA and YSYEKL. Losses at the gene ends were 3 bases for V and 4 bases for J; bases not matched to a gene: 12. This CDR3 has 16 residues. In DNA, the CDR3 is TGCGCCAGCAGCCACATGGCGACAGGGTTGTCTTACGAGCAGTACTTC. Residues: CASSHMATGLSYEQYF.